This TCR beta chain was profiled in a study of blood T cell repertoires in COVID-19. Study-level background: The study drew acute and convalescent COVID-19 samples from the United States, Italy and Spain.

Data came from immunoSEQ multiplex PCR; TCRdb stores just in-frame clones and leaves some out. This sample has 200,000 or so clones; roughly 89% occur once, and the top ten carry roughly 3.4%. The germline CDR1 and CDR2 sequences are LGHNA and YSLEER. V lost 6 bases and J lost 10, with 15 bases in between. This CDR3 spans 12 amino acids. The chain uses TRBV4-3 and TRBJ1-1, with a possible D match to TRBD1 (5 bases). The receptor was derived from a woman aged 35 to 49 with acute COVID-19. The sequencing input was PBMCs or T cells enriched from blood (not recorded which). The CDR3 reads CASSPRDGRAFF. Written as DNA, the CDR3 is TGCGCCAGCAGTCCCAGGGACGGGAGAGCTTTCTTT.